Presented here are 27 T cell receptor beta chains from one specimen sequenced in a study of cytomegalovirus exposure and HLA in healthy donors. TCRdb's copy holds only in-frame clones and misses some; the assay was immunoSEQ multiplex PCR. This sample has 150,000 to 200,000 clones, with about 88% found just once. The sequencing input was PBMCs. The receptors were sampled from a woman younger than 35 in good health and CMV-seronegative.

V gene TRBV4-3 combines with J gene TRBJ2-7; TRBD2 might be the D (5 bases). Germline assignment: CDR1 LGHNA and CDR2 YSLEER. The CDR3 is 14 residues long. V was clipped by 3 bases and J by 0 bases, with 9 bases between them. The CDR3 DNA follows: TGCGCCAGCAGCCACTCGGGGTCCTCCTACGAGCAGTACTTC. It codes for CASSHSGSSYEQYF.

Regarding this clone: Other DNA sequences of this sample code for an identical CDR3. V is TRBV9 and J is TRBJ1-1; no definite D call. The CDR3 consists of 14 residues. Deletions cut 0 bases from V and 0 bases from J, with 6 bases between. Germline lookup yields CDR1 SGDLS and CDR2 YYNGEE. The CDR3 coding sequence is TGTGCCAGCAGCGTAGGGCCGATGAACACTGAAGCTTTCTTT. It is translated as CASSVGPMNTEAFF.

The genes are TRBV12-5 and TRBJ2-1; 16 nucleotides line up with TRBD2. Losses at the gene ends were 4 bases for V and 2 bases for J; bases not matched to a gene: 8. The CDR3 sequence is 19 residues long. The germline V gene encodes CDR1 LGHNT and CDR2 FRNRAP. The CDR3 bases are TGTGCTAGTGGTTCGATTTCCGGGACTAGCGGGAGGGCCTACAATGAGCAGTTCTTC. Translating gives CASGSISGTSGRAYNEQFF.

This clone has more than one count but fewer than ten. The rearrangement joins TRBV10-1 to TRBJ2-3, with D possibly matching TRBD2 (6 bases). The CDR3 has 15 amino acids. Germline-derived CDR1 and CDR2 are WNHNN and SYGVQD (reference sequence). Trimming left V 3 bases short and J 1 base short, with 11 bases between. The CDR3 loop is CASSDGGAGTDTQYF. The DNA of the CDR3 is TGCGCCAGCAGTGACGGCGGGGCCGGCACAGATACGCAGTATTTT.

On this clone: The sample carries other DNA sequences with the same CDR3. The chain joins TRBV5-4 to TRBJ2-7; D might be TRBD2 (7 bases). Between the trimmed V and J ends, which lost 0 bases and 3 bases, there was a span of 10 bases. The CDR3 runs 14 residues. CDR1 is SGHNT, CDR2 YYREEE, per germline (reference sequence). The DNA for the CDR3 is TGTGCCAGCAGCTTGGAGGGGGGGGACTACGAGCAGTACTTC. It translates to CASSLEGGDYEQYF.

The chain joins TRBV18 to TRBJ2-7; D possibly corresponds to TRBD1 (5 bases). The CDR3 contains 13 residues. V dropped 0 bases and J dropped 5 bases, with 8 bases sitting between them. Germline V gene sequence: CDR1 KGHSH, CDR2 LQKENI. This CDR3 is CASSPPAGNEQYF. DNA for the CDR3: TGTGCCAGCTCACCACCCGCAGGGAACGAGCAGTACTTC.

The chain carries TRBV10-2 and TRBJ2-7, with 7 bases that match TRBD1. This CDR3 is 14 amino acids long. CDR1 and CDR2 (germline): WSHSY, SAAADI. V shed 7 bases and J 2 bases; nucleotides not matched to a gene: 8. The CDR3 here is CASIKGQATYEQYF. DNA for the CDR3: TGCGCCAGCATTAAAGGACAGGCAACCTACGAGCAGTACTTC.

The rearrangement joins TRBV6-1 to TRBJ2-7; TRBD2 aligns across 9 bases. V dropped 5 bases and J dropped 3; count of bases not matched to a gene: 8. The CDR3 runs 15 residues. From germline, CDR1 is MNHNS and CDR2 SASEGT. CDR3 protein: CASSWAGLAVYEQYF. The CDR3 DNA reads as TGTGCCAGCAGTTGGGCGGGACTAGCAGTCTACGAGCAGTACTTC.

The chain carries TRBV27 and TRBJ2-5; 9 bases are shared with TRBD2. CDR3 length: 16 amino acids. V shed 5 bases and J 5 bases; nucleotides not matched to a gene: 12. From germline, CDR1 is MNHEY and CDR2 SMNVEV (reference sequence). The CDR3 here is CASSPLQREAGETQYF. CDR3 DNA: TGTGCCAGCAGTCCCCTGCAGCGGGAGGCCGGGGAGACCCAGTACTTC.

This clone showed up just once. The chain links TRBV4-3 to TRBJ2-2, with D maybe TRBD1 (6 bases). The germline gives CDR1 LGHNA, CDR2 YSLEER. V was cut by 4 bases and J by 2 bases, with 17 bases left in between. This CDR3 has 17 amino acids. The CDR3 loop is CASSPGRDTVNTGELFF. The DNA of the CDR3 is TGCGCCAGCAGCCCAGGACGGGACACCGTAAACACCGGGGAGCTGTTTTTT.

CDR3 nucleotide sequence: TGTGCCTGGAGTGCCAGGGGGACCGGGGAGCTGTTTTTT. This translates into CAWSARGTGELFF. The J gene is TRBJ2-2, the V gene TRBV30, with 7 positions matching TRBD1. This CDR3 is 13 amino acids long. The germline gives CDR1 GTSNPN, CDR2 SVGIG (reference sequence). V lost 1 base to trimming and J lost 5 bases; unmatched junction nucleotides: 1.

V and J are TRBV11-2 and TRBJ1-2, with D possibly matching TRBD1 (5 bases). Looked up from germline, CDR1 is SGHAT and CDR2 is FQNNGV. V was clipped by 3 bases and J by 11 bases, with 19 bases between them. The CDR3 totals 14 residues. Written as DNA, the CDR3 is TGTGCCAGCAGCTTCCCGGGGGGAGGGAGGTGGTACACCTTC. This codes for CASSFPGGGRWYTF.

The genes are TRBV5-6 and TRBJ2-5, with D possibly being TRBD2 (6 bases). Trimming stripped 3 bases from V and 1 base from J, with 10 bases between. The germline CDR1 and CDR2 sequences are SGHDT and YYEEEE. The CDR3 sequence is 14 residues long. DNA for the CDR3: TGTGCCAGCAGCTGGGGACTTCCCCAAGAGACCCAGTACTTC. This gives the protein CASSWGLPQETQYF.

This chain uses TRBV2 with TRBJ2-1, with 14 bases fitting TRBD2. This CDR3 spans 15 amino acids. CDR1 is SNHLY, CDR2 FYNNEI, per germline. V gave up 2 bases and J gave up 11 bases; unmatched junction bases: 5. The CDR3 sequence: CASSELTSGGEKQFF. Written as DNA, the CDR3 is TGTGCCAGCAGTGAACTGACTAGCGGGGGGGAGAAGCAGTTCTTC.

The V gene is TRBV9, the J gene TRBJ2-1, with 10 bases fitting TRBD2. J was trimmed by 5 bases and V by 0 bases; bases with no gene match: 2. The germline gives CDR1 SGDLS, CDR2 YYNGEE. The CDR3 has 15 amino acids. Here the CDR3 DNA reads TGTGCCAGCAGCGTAGGCAGCGGGAGGGACAATGAGCAGTTCTTC. This encodes CASSVGSGRDNEQFF.

This chain links TRBV4-3 with TRBJ2-3; no definite D call. Germline V CDR1 and CDR2: LGHNA, YSLEER. V was clipped by 0 bases and J by 3 bases, with 10 bases between them. The CDR3 spans 15 residues. CDR3 sequence: CASSQDAAATDTQYF. The CDR3 nucleotides are TGCGCCAGCAGCCAAGATGCGGCGGCTACAGATACGCAGTATTTT.

The genes are TRBV18 and TRBJ1-1, with no clear D. CDR1 is KGHSH, CDR2 LQKENI, per germline. Trimming stripped 2 bases from V and 5 bases from J, with 9 bases between. The CDR3 runs to 13 residues. In DNA, the CDR3 is TGTGCCAGCTCACCATCCCGCGGAACTGAAGCTTTCTTT. Translation gives CASSPSRGTEAFF.

This clone occurred once. The chain recombines TRBV7-9 with TRBJ2-1, with 13 nucleotides matching TRBD2. The V gene's germline CDR1 is SEHNR and CDR2 FQNEAQ (reference sequence). CDR3 size: 17 residues. J lost 1 base, V lost 5 bases, and 5 bases had no gene match. CDR3: CASSLLTSGRSYNEQFF. In DNA, the CDR3 is TGTGCCAGCAGCCTATTGACTAGCGGGAGGTCCTACAATGAGCAGTTCTTC.

The V gene is TRBV15, the J gene TRBJ1-1, with a tentative D call TRBD1 (5 bases). The V end was cut by 2 bases, the J end by 8 bases, with 6 bases between. The CDR3 loop spans 11 amino acids. Germline CDR1 reads LNHNV; CDR2 reads YYDKDF (reference sequence). CDR3 amino acids: CATSRRTEAFF. In nucleotides, the CDR3 is TGTGCCACCAGCAGAAGGACAGAAGCTTTCTTT.

The V call is TRBV5-1, the J call TRBJ2-7; D gene ambiguous. The V gene's germline CDR1 is SGHRS and CDR2 YFSETQ. The CDR3 covers 14 residues. Trimming removed 7 bases at V and 4 bases at J, with 18 bases between. The DNA for the CDR3 is TGCGCCAGCTCCCCCGGGTGGAACTCTTACGAGCAGTACTTC. Its translation is CASSPGWNSYEQYF.

This clone was detected once. This rearrangement joins TRBV29-1 to TRBJ1-2; 8 nucleotides match TRBD1. The V gene end was trimmed by 4 bases and the J gene end by 2 bases; junction bases not matched to a gene: 6. The length of the CDR3 is 14 residues. Germline V gives CDR1 SQVTM, CDR2 ANQGSEA. The CDR3 region has the DNA TGCAGCGTTGGACAGGGGTTCTACAACTATGGCTACACCTTC. This codes for CSVGQGFYNYGYTF.

The chain couples TRBV7-9 to TRBJ2-1; 9 bases line up with TRBD2. The germline CDR1 and CDR2 sequences are SEHNR and FQNEAQ (reference sequence). V was clipped by 5 bases and J by 8 bases; unmatched bases: 7. This CDR3 has 14 amino acids. The CDR3 DNA reads TGTGCCAGCAGCCCAGCGGGAGGCCTTTATGAGCAGTTCTTC. It codes for CASSPAGGLYEQFF.

The chain joins TRBV7-8 to TRBJ2-1; 9 nucleotides line up with TRBD2. Per germline, CDR1 SGHVS and CDR2 FQNEAQ. The CDR3 runs 15 residues. Germline trimming cut 0 bases from V and 6 bases from J; bases unmatched to any gene: 3. CDR3 region: CASSLASGGGNEQFF. The CDR3 DNA is TGTGCCAGCAGCTTAGCTAGCGGGGGTGGCAATGAGCAGTTCTTC.

The gene calls are TRBV27 and TRBJ1-2; D is undetermined. The V gene's germline CDR1 is MNHEY and CDR2 SMNVEV (reference sequence). The CDR3 loop spans 14 amino acids. V was shortened by 5 bases and J by 2 bases, with 12 bases between the two germline ends. Written as DNA, the CDR3 is TGTGCCAGCAGTGAAAGGAGACGGAACTATGGCTACACCTTC. Encoded protein: CASSERRRNYGYTF.

The chain recombines TRBV7-3 with TRBJ1-2; D might be TRBD1 (6 bases). The V end was cut by 5 bases, the J end by 4 bases, with 17 bases between. The germline CDR1 and CDR2 sequences are SGHTA and FQGTGA. This CDR3 spans 15 amino acids. The CDR3 is CASSVRWSGVYGYTF. In DNA form, the CDR3 reads TGTGCCAGCAGCGTTAGGTGGTCAGGGGTCTATGGCTACACCTTC.

This chain uses TRBV15 with TRBJ2-1; 7 nucleotides match TRBD2. Looked up from germline, CDR1 is LNHNV and CDR2 is YYDKDF (reference sequence). V was clipped by 1 base and J by 4 bases; unmatched bases: 4. This CDR3 has 15 amino acids. In nucleotides, the CDR3 is TGTGCCACCAGCAGAGTGGCCGGGGGGTACAATGAGCAGTTCTTC. It yields the protein CATSRVAGGYNEQFF. The entire variable domain, with the rest obtained from reference TRBV15 and TRBJ2-1, is as follows: DAMVIQNPRYQVTQFGKPVTLSCSQTLNHNVMYWYQQKSSQAPKLLFHYYDKDFNNEADTPDNFQSRRPNTSFCFLDIRSPGLGDTAMYLCATSRVAGGYNEQFFGPGTRLTVL.

The J gene is TRBJ1-1, the V gene TRBV10-3; maybe TRBD1 (5 bases). The V and J ends lost 11 bases and 5 bases respectively, with 15 bases between them. This CDR3 has 12 amino acids. Per germline, CDR1 ENHRY and CDR2 SYGVKD. In DNA, the CDR3 is TGTGCCGTCGGAACAAGGGGTACTGAAGCTTTCTTT. Translation gives CAVGTRGTEAFF.